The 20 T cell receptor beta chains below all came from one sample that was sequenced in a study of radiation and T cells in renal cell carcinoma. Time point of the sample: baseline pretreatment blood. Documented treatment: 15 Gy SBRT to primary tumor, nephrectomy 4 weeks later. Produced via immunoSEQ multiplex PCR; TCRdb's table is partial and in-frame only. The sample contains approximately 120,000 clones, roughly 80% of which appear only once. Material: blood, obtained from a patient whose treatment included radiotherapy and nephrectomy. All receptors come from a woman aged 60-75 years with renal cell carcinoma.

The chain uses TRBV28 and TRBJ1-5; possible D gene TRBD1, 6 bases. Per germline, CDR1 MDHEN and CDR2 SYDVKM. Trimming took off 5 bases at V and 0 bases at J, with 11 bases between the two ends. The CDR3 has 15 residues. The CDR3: CASSAQGPSNQPQHF. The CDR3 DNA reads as TGTGCCAGCAGTGCCCAGGGGCCTAGCAATCAGCCCCAGCATTTT. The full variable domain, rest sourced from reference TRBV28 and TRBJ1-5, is DVKVTQSSRYLVKRTGEKVFLECVQDMDHENMFWYRQDPGLGLRLIYFSYDVKMKEKGDIPEGYSVSREKKERFSLILESASTNQTSMYLCASSAQGPSNQPQHFGDGTRLSIL.

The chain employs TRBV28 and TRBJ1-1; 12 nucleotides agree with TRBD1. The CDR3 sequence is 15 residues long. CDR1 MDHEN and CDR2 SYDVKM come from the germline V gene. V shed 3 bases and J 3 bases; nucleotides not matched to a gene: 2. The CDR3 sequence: CASSLGDRGHTEAFF. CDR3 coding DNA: TGTGCCAGCAGTTTGGGGGACAGGGGGCACACTGAAGCTTTCTTT.

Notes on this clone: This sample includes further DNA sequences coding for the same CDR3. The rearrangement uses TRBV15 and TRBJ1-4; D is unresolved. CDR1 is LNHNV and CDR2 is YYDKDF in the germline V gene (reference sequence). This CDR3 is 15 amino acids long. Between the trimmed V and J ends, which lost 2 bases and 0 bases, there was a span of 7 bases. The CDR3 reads CATSRSTTTNEKLFF. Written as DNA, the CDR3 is TGTGCCACCAGCAGATCGACAACAACTAATGAAAAACTGTTTTTT.

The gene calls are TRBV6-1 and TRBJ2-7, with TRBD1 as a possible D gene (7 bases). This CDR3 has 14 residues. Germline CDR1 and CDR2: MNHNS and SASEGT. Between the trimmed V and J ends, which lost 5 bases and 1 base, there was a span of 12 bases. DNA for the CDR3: TGTGCCAGCAGTCCCAGGGGGGATTCCTACGAGCAGTACTTC. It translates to CASSPRGDSYEQYF.

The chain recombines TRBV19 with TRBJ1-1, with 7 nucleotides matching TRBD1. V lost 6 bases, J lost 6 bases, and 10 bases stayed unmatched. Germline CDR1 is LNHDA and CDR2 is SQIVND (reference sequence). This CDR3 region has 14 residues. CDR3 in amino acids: CASRQGRRGPEAFF. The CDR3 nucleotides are TGTGCCAGTAGGCAGGGGAGAAGGGGGCCTGAAGCTTTCTTT.

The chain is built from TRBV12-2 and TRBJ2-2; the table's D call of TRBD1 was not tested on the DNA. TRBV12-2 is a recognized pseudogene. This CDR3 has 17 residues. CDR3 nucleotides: TGTGCAAGTCGCTTACCGGGACAGGGGGCGCAAACCGGGGAGCTGTTTTTT. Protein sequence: CASRLPGQGAQTGELFF.

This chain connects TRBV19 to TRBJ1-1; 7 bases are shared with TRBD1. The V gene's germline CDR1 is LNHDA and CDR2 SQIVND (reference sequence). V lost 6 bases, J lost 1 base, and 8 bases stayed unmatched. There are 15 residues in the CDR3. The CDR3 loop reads CASSPTGATNTEAFF. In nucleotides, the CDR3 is TGTGCCAGTAGCCCAACAGGGGCGACGAACACTGAAGCTTTCTTT.

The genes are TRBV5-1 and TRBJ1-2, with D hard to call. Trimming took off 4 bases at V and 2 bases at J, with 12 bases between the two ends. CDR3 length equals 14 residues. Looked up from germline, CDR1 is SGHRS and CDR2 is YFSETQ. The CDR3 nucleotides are TGCGCCAGCAGCACACCCGGGCCCAACTATGGCTACACCTTC. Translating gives CASSTPGPNYGYTF. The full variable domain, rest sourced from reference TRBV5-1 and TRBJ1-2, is KAGVTQTPRYLIKTRGQQVTLSCSPISGHRSVSWYQQTPGQGLQFLFEYFSETQRNKGNFPGRFSGRQFSNSRSEMNVSTLELGDSALYLCASSTPGPNYGYTFGSGTRLTVV.

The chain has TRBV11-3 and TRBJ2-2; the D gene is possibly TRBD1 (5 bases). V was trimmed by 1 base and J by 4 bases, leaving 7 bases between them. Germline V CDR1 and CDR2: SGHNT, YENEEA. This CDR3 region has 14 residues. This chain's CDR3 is CASSLARGTGELFF. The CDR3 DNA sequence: TGTGCCAGCAGCTTAGCTAGGGGCACCGGGGAGCTGTTTTTT.

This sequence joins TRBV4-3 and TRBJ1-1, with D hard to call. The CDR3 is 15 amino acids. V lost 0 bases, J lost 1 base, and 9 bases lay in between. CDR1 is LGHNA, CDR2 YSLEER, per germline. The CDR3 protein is CASSQEEGWNTEAFF. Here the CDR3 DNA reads TGCGCCAGCAGCCAAGAAGAAGGGTGGAACACTGAAGCTTTCTTT.

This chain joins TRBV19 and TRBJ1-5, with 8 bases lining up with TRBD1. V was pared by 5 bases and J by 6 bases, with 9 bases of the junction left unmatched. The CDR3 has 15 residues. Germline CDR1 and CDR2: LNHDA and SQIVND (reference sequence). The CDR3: CASSPQGTGLQPQHF. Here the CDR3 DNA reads TGTGCCAGTAGTCCCCAGGGGACAGGTCTTCAGCCCCAGCATTTT.

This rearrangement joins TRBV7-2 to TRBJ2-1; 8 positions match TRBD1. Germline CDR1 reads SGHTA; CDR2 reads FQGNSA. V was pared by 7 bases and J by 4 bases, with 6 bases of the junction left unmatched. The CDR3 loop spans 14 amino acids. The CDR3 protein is CASIPGQEYNEQFF. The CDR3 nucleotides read TGTGCCAGCATACCGGGACAGGAGTACAATGAGCAGTTCTTC.

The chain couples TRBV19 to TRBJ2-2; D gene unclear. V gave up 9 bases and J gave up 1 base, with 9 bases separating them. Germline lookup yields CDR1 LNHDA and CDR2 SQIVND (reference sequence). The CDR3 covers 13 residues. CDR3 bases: TGTGCCAGCCAAGCAGGGAACACCGGGGAGCTGTTTTTT. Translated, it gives CASQAGNTGELFF.

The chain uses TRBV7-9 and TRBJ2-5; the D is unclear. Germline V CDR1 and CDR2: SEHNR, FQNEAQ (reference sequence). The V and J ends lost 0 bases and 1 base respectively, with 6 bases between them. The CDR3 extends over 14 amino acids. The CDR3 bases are TGTGCCAGCAGCTTAGCTGGACCCCAAGAGACCCAGTACTTC. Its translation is CASSLAGPQETQYF. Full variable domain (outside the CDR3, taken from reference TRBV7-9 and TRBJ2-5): DTGVSQNPRHKITKRGQNVTFRCDPISEHNRLYWYRQTLGQGPEFLTYFQNEAQLEKSRLLSDRFSAERPKGSFSTLEIQRTEQGDSAMYLCASSLAGPQETQYFGPGTRLLVL.

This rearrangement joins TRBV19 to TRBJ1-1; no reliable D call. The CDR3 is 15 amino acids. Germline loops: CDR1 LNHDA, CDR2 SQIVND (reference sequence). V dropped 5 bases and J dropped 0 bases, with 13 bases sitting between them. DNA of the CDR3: TGTGCCAGTAGTCCCCGGACGGATTTGAACACTGAAGCTTTCTTT. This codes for CASSPRTDLNTEAFF.

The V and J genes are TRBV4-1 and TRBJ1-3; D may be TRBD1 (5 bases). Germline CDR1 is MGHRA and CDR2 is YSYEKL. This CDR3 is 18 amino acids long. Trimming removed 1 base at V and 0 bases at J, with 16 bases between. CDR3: CASSQGGGGLDSGNTIYF. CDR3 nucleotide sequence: TGCGCCAGCAGCCAAGGGGGGGGAGGACTAGACTCTGGAAACACCATATATTTT.

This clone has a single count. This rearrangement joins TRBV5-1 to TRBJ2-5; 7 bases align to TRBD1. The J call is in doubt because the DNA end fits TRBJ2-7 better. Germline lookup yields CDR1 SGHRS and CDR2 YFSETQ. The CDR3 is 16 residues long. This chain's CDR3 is CASSVTTGDGSYEQYF. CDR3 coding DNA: TGCGCCAGCAGCGTCACAACAGGGGATGGCTCCTACGAGCAGTACTTC.

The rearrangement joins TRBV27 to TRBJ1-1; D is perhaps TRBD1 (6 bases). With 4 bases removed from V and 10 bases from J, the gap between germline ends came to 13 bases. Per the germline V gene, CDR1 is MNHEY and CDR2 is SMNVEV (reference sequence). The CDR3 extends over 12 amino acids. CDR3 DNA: TGTGCCAGCAGTTCCTTAGGGGGAGGAGCTTTCTTT. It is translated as CASSSLGGGAFF.

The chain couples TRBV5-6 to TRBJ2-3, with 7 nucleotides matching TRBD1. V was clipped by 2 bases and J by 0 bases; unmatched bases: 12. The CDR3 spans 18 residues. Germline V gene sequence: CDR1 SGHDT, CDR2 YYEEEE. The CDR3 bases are TGTGCCAGCAGCTTATACAGGGGTACAAAACTCAGCACAGATACGCAGTATTTT. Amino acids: CASSLYRGTKLSTDTQYF.

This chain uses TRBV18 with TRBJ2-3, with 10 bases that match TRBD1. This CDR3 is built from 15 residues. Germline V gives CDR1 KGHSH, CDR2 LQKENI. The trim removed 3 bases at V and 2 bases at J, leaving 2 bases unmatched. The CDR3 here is CASSPGQGNTDTQYF. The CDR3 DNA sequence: TGTGCCAGCTCACCGGGACAGGGGAACACAGATACGCAGTATTTT.